The rows below give T cell receptor beta chains drawn from one sample of a study of blood T cells in healthy people across ages. Each CDR3 protein is one row after TCRdb ran MiXCR on the 5' RACE reads. Here the sample spans around 1,700,000 distinct CDR3 sequences, roughly 30% being singletons. Sequencing used blood. These receptors originate from a woman aged 30 to 39 in good health. Both conserved end residues are part of each CDR3. A D gene is named only where the DNA matches it firmly. The listing skips clone size in some rows; elsewhere it reads once, few, many or a size class.

D	J	V	size	DNA	CDR3
-	TRBJ1-4	TRBV5-6	-	TGTGCCAGCAGCCTGCTGGGGGAAGCGGGTGAAAAACTGTTTTTT	CASSLLGEAGEKLFF
-	TRBJ1-2	TRBV11-2	-	TGTGCCAGCAGCTCGGCGGGTAACTATGGCTACACCTTC	CASSSAGNYGYTF
TRBD1	TRBJ2-1	TRBV6-5	many	TGTGCCAGCAGTGCTGGACAGGGCGAGTTCTTC	CASSAGQGEFF
TRBD1	TRBJ2-7	TRBV28	-	TGTGCCAGCAGCGGATTTGCCCGGGACAGGGTGTACGAGCAGTACTTC	CASSGFARDRVYEQYF
TRBD2	TRBJ2-7	TRBV5-1	-	TGCGCCAGCAGTTTGGGAGGGACTAGCGGGTTCCACGAGCAGTACTTC	CASSLGGTSGFHEQYF
TRBD1	TRBJ2-5	TRBV6-6	few	TGTGCCAGCACCCGGACAGGAGCAGAGACCCAGTACTTC	CASTRTGAETQYF
-	TRBJ2-7	TRBV10-3	many	TGTGCCTCTCGAGGTTCTGGGAGCGTCTACGAGCAGTACTTC	CASRGSGSVYEQYF
-	TRBJ2-1	TRBV24-1	-	TGTGCCACCAGTGAGCTAAGGGCCTCCCACAATGAGCAGTTCTTC	CATSELRASHNEQFF
-	TRBJ1-2	TRBV10-3	many	TGTGCCATCAGTGAGTCGACCGGATCCTACACCTTC	CAISESTGSYTF
TRBD1	TRBJ1-6	TRBV6-5	few	TGTGCCAGCAGTTTCGGGGGGTCCGGGACAGGCGCGTCTGGGCCACCCCTCCACTTT	CASSFGGSGTGASGPPLHF
-	TRBJ1-4	TRBV7-9	-	TGTGCCAGCAGCCCTAATACCGGGAATAATGAAAAACTGTTTTTT	CASSPNTGNNEKLFF
-	TRBJ1-5	TRBV18	-	TGTGCCAGCTCACCGACAACGGGCAATCAGCCCCAGCATTTT	CASSPTTGNQPQHF
TRBD2	TRBJ2-7	TRBV6-6	-	TGTGCCAGCGCCCGACTAGCAGCAAACTCCTACGAGCAGTACTTC	CASARLAANSYEQYF
-	TRBJ1-1	TRBV20-1	few	TGCAGCGTCCCGCGGTCTGTGAACACTGAAGCTTTCTTT	CSVPRSVNTEAFF
-	TRBJ2-1	TRBV4-1	few	TGCGCCAGCAGCCAAGATCTAGGGGACGGCTACAATGAGCAGTTCTTC	CASSQDLGDGYNEQFF
-	TRBJ2-7	TRBV11-2	many	TGTGCCAGCAGCTTATCAGGGGCGTTCTCCTACGAGCAGTACTTC	CASSLSGAFSYEQYF
-	TRBJ2-7	TRBV5-1	-	TGCGCCAGCAGGGACAGCAACGAGCAGTACTTC	CASRDSNEQYF
-	TRBJ2-7	TRBV5-1	once	TGCGCCAGCAGCGGATCGACAGAGGGCTCCTACGAGCAGTACTTC	CASSGSTEGSYEQYF
-	TRBJ2-7	TRBV14	few	TGTGCCAGCAGCCAAGGGATTTTCTACGAGCAGTACTTC	CASSQGIFYEQYF
-	TRBJ1-1	TRBV18	-	TGTGCCAGCTCATTACGAGAGCCTAATGAAGCTTTCTTT	CASSLREPNEAFF
TRBD1	TRBJ2-7	TRBV7-2	once	TGTGCCAGCAGCTTAGGGACAGGGAATTGCTACGAGCAGTACTTC	CASSLGTGNCYEQYF
-	TRBJ2-5	TRBV5-1	many	TGCGCCAGCAGCTTGGTCACAGGACCCGAGACCCAGTACTTC	CASSLVTGPETQYF
-	TRBJ2-2	TRBV7-9	-	TGTGCCAGCAGCTCCACAGGCGCGAACACCGGGGAGCTGTTTTTT	CASSSTGANTGELFF
TRBD1	TRBJ2-7	TRBV7-8	once	TGTGCCAGCAGCAGGAACAGGGGGACCTCCTACGAGCAGTACTTC	CASSRNRGTSYEQYF
-	TRBJ2-3	TRBV6-6	few	TGTGCCAGCAGTTACCCTACTAGGACAGATACGCAGTATTTT	CASSYPTRTDTQYF
-	TRBJ2-4	TRBV7-9	few	TGTGCCAGCAGCTTAGTTCTCGGAGAAAACATTCAGTACTTC	CASSLVLGENIQYF
-	TRBJ2-7	TRBV27	many	TGTGCCAGCAGTTACGGACTGGACGGGGACGAGCAGTACTTC	CASSYGLDGDEQYF
-	TRBJ2-4	TRBV30	-	TGTGCCTGGCGGACATTAGCCAAAAACATTCAGTACTTC	CAWRTLAKNIQYF
TRBD1	TRBJ1-4	TRBV3-1	many	TGTGCCAGCAGCCAGGGGACAGGGAAGGATGAAAAACTGTTTTTT	CASSQGTGKDEKLFF
-	TRBJ1-5	TRBV5-5	once	TGTGCCAGCAGTCCCGAGGATCAGCCCCAGCATTTT	CASSPEDQPQHF
-	TRBJ1-1	TRBV7-2	-	TGTGCCAGCAGCTCCCCCCTGAGGGACACTGAAGCTTTCTTT	CASSSPLRDTEAFF
-	TRBJ2-3	TRBV9	once	TGTGCCAGCAGCGTTCAGGGGGGGAGGAGCACAGATACGCAGTATTTT	CASSVQGGRSTDTQYF
-	TRBJ1-2	TRBV4-1	few	TGCGCCAGCAGCCGGACGGTAGAGAGCTATGGCTACACCTTC	CASSRTVESYGYTF
-	TRBJ2-3	TRBV11-2	-	TGTGCCAGCACCCCATCCGGGCTAAGCACAGATACGCAGTATTTT	CASTPSGLSTDTQYF
TRBD1	TRBJ1-2	TRBV4-1	few	TGCGCCAGCAGCCAAGTAGTGGGACAGGGGGCGGATGGCTACACCTTC	CASSQVVGQGADGYTF
-	TRBJ2-5	TRBV20-1	many	TGCAGTGCTGTAACCGGGACCCCCGAGACCCAGTACTTC	CSAVTGTPETQYF
-	TRBJ1-1	TRBV28	few	TGTGCCAGCAAACCTGGAGGGGACACTGAAGCTTTCTTT	CASKPGGDTEAFF
-	TRBJ1-4	TRBV15	few	TGTGCCACCAGCAGAGAGGCGGCATGGAATGAAAAACTGTTTTTT	CATSREAAWNEKLFF
TRBD1	TRBJ2-1	TRBV9	many	TGTGCCAGCAGCCAAGACAGGGGAACATACAATGAGCAGTTCTTC	CASSQDRGTYNEQFF
-	TRBJ1-5	TRBV20-1	-	TGCAGGGCCGAGCAAACATTACAGGGAGATTCGTCAATTCAGCCCCAGCATTTT	CRAEQTLQGDSSIQPQHF
-	TRBJ2-1	TRBV5-1	few	TGCGCCAGCAGCTTTGCGGGGATAGACTACAATGAGCAGTTCTTC	CASSFAGIDYNEQFF
-	TRBJ2-5	TRBV24-1	-	TGTGCCACCAGTGACTTTACAGGGAATCAAGAGACCCAGTACTTC	CATSDFTGNQETQYF
-	TRBJ2-5	TRBV20-1	few	TGCAGTGCTAGTAAAGCGTTCCAAGAGACCCAGTACTTC	CSASKAFQETQYF
TRBD2	TRBJ2-3	TRBV7-8	-	TGTGCCAGCCGAGTCTCACTAGCGGTACATACGCAGTATTTT	CASRVSLAVHTQYF
-	TRBJ2-3	TRBV20-1	few	TGCAGTGTTACGGGGAGGACAGATACGCAGTATTTT	CSVTGRTDTQYF
-	TRBJ2-1	TRBV27	few	TGTGCCAGCAGTTTATCGGACCCATATGAGCAGTTCTTC	CASSLSDPYEQFF